The 11 T cell receptor beta chains reported below all come from one sample, sequenced in a study of shared clonotypes between healthy human individuals. The method was immunoSEQ multiplex PCR; TCRdb's version includes in-frame clones alone and lacks a portion of them. The sample consists of about 1 million clones, about 75% of them appearing once. Source material: memory CD4+ T cells sorted from blood. As to subset: CD45RA-negative fraction. These receptors all come from a young man in good health.

The table lists this clone with a count of one. This sequence joins TRBV6-5 and TRBJ2-1; D is unresolved. CDR1 is MNHEY, CDR2 SVGAGI, per germline. The CDR3 totals 11 residues. V gave up 3 bases and J gave up 8 bases, with 5 bases separating them. CDR3 in amino acids: CASSYRDEQFF. The DNA for the CDR3 is TGTGCCAGCAGTTATAGGGATGAGCAGTTCTTC.

This clone was recorded once. The genes are TRBV30 and TRBJ1-3, with 11 nucleotides matching TRBD1. The CDR3 totals 15 residues. The germline CDR1 and CDR2 sequences are GTSNPN and SVGIG (reference sequence). With 4 bases clipped from V and 4 bases from J, the junction kept 6 bases outside the gene matches. In nucleotides, the CDR3 is TGTGCCTGGATCCAGGACAGGGGGCGAGGAAACACCATATATTTT. Translating it yields CAWIQDRGRGNTIYF. The entire variable domain, with the rest obtained from reference TRBV30 and TRBJ1-3, is as follows: SQTIHQWPATLVQPVGSPLSLECTVEGTSNPNLYWYRQAAGRGLQLLFYSVGIGQISSEVPQNLSASRPQDRQFILSSKKLLLSDSGFYLCAWIQDRGRGNTIYFGEGSWLTVV.

The gene calls are TRBV25-1 and TRBJ2-1; weak D call: TRBD2 (6 bases). The CDR3 is 17 residues long. V dropped 3 bases and J dropped 6 bases, with 21 bases sitting between them. The germline V gene encodes CDR1 MGHDK and CDR2 SYGVNS. For the CDR3, the DNA is TGTGCCAGCAGTGAGGGATCGGGGCGGGGATACTCCAATGAGCAGTTCTTC. Protein sequence: CASSEGSGRGYSNEQFF. Drawing the rest from reference TRBV25-1 and TRBJ2-1, the complete variable domain is EADIYQTPRYLVIGTGKKITLECSQTMGHDKMYWYQQDPGMELHLIHYSYGVNSTEKGDLSSESTVSRIRTEHFPLTLESARPSHTSQYLCASSEGSGRGYSNEQFFGPGTRLTVL.

The rearrangement joins TRBV4-2 to TRBJ2-5; 8 bases line up with TRBD2. CDR1 and CDR2 (germline): LGHNA, YNFKEQ. The CDR3 is 13 amino acids. J gave up 5 bases and V 1 base, and 0 bases lay outside the gene matches. CDR3 protein: CASSQASGETQYF. The CDR3 nucleotides are TGTGCCAGCAGCCAAGCTAGCGGGGAGACCCAGTACTTC.

The chain links TRBV7-2 to TRBJ2-3, with a weak D call TRBD2 (5 bases). V was cut by 1 base and J by 2 bases, with 7 bases left in between. The CDR3 length is 14 residues. Germline V CDR1 and CDR2: SGHTA, FQGNSA. As DNA, the CDR3 is TGTGCCAGCAGCTTAGGGACTTACACAGATACGCAGTATTTT. It is translated as CASSLGTYTDTQYF.

The rearrangement joins TRBV12-5 to TRBJ2-4; tentatively, D is TRBD2 (6 bases). The CDR3 sequence is 15 residues long. Trimming removed 7 bases at V and 3 bases at J, with 16 bases between. Germline V gene data show CDR1 as LGHNT and CDR2 as FRNRAP. The CDR3 DNA follows: TGTGCTAGTGTGGTGGCAAGGGAGGACAAAAACATTCAGTACTTC. It specifies CASVVAREDKNIQYF.

This rearrangement joins TRBV7-8 to TRBJ2-5, with 7 bases lining up with TRBD1. The CDR3 has 15 amino acids. V dropped 5 bases and J dropped 4; count of bases not matched to a gene: 10. Germline assignment: CDR1 SGHVS and CDR2 FQNEAQ. The CDR3, as DNA: TGTGCCAGCAGCCGATCCACAGGGGCTGGAGAGACCCAGTACTTC. It codes for CASSRSTGAGETQYF.

CDR3 sequence (DNA): TGTGCCAGCAGCACCGGGGGACTAGCGGGCAACTACGAGCAGTACTTC. Protein sequence: CASSTGGLAGNYEQYF. The genes are TRBV5-6 and TRBJ2-7, with 12 bases fitting TRBD2. Germline V gene data show CDR1 as SGHDT and CDR2 as YYEEEE. This CDR3 is 16 amino acids long. V shed 4 bases, J shed 3 bases, and the junction held 8 bases outside the gene matches.

The rearrangement uses TRBV5-6 and TRBJ2-7; possibly TRBD1 or TRBD2 for D (6 bases each). Trimming took 2 bases from V and 7 from J, leaving 13 bases between them. The CDR3 is made up of 13 amino acids. Germline loops: CDR1 SGHDT, CDR2 YYEEEE. The CDR3 sequence: CASSLPGAWEQYF. CDR3 bases: TGTGCCAGCAGCTTACCGGGGGCTTGGGAGCAGTACTTC.

The genes are TRBV18 and TRBJ2-1, with D unresolved. Trimming removed 1 base from V and 9 bases from J, with 7 bases in between. Germline loops: CDR1 KGHSH, CDR2 LQKENI. This CDR3 spans 12 amino acids. The DNA of the CDR3 is TGTGCCAGCTCACCACTATTCGGTGAGCAGTTCTTC. Translation: CASSPLFGEQFF.

The DNA of the CDR3 is TGCGCCAGCAGCTTGTCCACGGGGAGAGGGCATGAGCAGTTCTTC. Translated: CASSLSTGRGHEQFF. The rearrangement links TRBV5-1 to TRBJ2-1; possible D gene TRBD2, 5 bases. Germline V lookup: CDR1 SGHRS, CDR2 YFSETQ. V lost 1 base, J lost 8 bases, and 16 bases lay in between. The CDR3 runs to 15 residues. Together with reference TRBV5-1 and TRBJ2-1, the CDR3 gives the full variable domain: KAGVTQTPRYLIKTRGQQVTLSCSPISGHRSVSWYQQTPGQGLQFLFEYFSETQRNKGNFPGRFSGRQFSNSRSEMNVSTLELGDSALYLCASSLSTGRGHEQFFGPGTRLTVL.